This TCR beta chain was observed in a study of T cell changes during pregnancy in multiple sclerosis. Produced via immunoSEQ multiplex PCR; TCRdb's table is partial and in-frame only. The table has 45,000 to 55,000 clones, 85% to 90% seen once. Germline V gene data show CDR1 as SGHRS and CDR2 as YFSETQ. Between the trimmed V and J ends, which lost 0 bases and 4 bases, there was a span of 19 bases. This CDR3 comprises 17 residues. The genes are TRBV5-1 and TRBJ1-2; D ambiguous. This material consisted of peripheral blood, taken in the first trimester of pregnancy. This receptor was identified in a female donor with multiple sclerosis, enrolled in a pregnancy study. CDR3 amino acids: CASSLGSGPKRSYGYTF. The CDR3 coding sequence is TGCGCCAGCAGCTTGGGGTCGGGTCCCAAACGCTCCTATGGCTACACCTTC. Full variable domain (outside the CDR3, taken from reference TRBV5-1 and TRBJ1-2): KAGVTQTPRYLIKTRGQQVTLSCSPISGHRSVSWYQQTPGQGLQFLFEYFSETQRNKGNFPGRFSGRQFSNSRSEMNVSTLELGDSALYLCASSLGSGPKRSYGYTFGSGTRLTVV.